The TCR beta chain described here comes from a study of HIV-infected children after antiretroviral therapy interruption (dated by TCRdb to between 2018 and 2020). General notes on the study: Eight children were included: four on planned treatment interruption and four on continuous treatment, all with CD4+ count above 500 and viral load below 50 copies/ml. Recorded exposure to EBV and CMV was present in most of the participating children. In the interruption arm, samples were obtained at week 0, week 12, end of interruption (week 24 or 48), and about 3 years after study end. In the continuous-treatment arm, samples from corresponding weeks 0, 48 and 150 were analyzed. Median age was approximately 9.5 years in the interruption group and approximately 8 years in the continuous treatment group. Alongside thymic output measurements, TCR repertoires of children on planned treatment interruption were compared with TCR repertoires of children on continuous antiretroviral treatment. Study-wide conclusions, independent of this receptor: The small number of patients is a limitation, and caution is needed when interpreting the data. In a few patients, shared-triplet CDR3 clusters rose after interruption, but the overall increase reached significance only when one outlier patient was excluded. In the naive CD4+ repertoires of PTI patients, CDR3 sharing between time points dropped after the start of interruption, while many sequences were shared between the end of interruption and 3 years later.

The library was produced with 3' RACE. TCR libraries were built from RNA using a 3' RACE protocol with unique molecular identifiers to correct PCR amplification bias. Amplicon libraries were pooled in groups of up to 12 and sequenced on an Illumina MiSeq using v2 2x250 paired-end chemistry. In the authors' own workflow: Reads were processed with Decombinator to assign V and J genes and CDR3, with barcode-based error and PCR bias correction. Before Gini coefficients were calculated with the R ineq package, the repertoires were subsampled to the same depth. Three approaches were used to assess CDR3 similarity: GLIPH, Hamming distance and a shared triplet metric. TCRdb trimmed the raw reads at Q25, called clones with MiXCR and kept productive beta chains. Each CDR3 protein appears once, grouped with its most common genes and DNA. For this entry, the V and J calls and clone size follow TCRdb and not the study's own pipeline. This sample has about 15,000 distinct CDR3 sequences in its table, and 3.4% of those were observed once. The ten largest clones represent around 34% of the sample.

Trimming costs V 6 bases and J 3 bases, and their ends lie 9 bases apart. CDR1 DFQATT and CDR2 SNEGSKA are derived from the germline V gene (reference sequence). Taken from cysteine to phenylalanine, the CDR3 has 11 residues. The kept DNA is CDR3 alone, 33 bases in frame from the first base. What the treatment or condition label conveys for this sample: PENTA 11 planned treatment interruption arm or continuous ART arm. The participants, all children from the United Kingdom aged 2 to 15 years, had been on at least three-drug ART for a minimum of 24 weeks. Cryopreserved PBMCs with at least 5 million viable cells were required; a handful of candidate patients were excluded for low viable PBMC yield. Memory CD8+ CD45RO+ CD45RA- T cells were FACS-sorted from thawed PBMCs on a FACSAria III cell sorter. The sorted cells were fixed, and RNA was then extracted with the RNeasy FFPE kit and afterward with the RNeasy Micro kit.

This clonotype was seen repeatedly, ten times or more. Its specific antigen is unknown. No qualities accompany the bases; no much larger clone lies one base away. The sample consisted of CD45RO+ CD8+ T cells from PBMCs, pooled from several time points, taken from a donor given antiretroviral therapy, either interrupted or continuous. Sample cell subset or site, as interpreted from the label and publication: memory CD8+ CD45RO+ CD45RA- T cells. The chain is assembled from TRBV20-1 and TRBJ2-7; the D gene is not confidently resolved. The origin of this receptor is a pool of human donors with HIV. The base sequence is TGCAGTGCCCAAAGGGACTACGAGCAGTACTTC. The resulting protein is CSAQRDYEQYF.